A selection of T cell receptor beta chains follows, all from one sample in a study of shared clonotypes between healthy human individuals. Here immunoSEQ multiplex PCR was the method, and the copy in TCRdb shows in-frame clones only, minus some. Of some 1 million clones detected, around 74% appear once; the ten largest clones hold 1.4%. The sample taken for sequencing was memory CD4+ T cells sorted from blood. The origin of the receptors is a man aged 18 to 35 in good health. The CDR3 runs from the conserved cysteine through the conserved F or W. Each record gives: D gene, J gene, V gene, clone size, CDR3 DNA, CDR3 protein. A D gene is named only where the DNA matches it firmly. Size is stated for part of the rows, as once, few or many counts, or as a class when the clone is expanded.

>TRBD1|TRBJ1-2|TRBV19|.
TGTGCCAGTAGTATCTCGGGACAGGGGGACTATGGCTACACCTTC
CASSISGQGDYGYTF
>.|TRBJ2-5|TRBV28|.
TGTGCCAGCAGTTCCCCAGGGCGCGAGACCCAGTACTTC
CASSSPGRETQYF
>.|TRBJ1-4|TRBV29-1|.
TGCAGCGTTGAAGATTTGGGTGGGAAGAATGAAAAACTGTTTTTT
CSVEDLGGKNEKLFF
>.|TRBJ1-3|TRBV5-1|.
TGCGCCAGCAGCTTGGAATTGACACGCTCTGGAAACACCATATATTTT
CASSLELTRSGNTIYF
>.|TRBJ2-5|TRBV30|.
TGTGCCCAAAAACCGTACCAAGAGACCCAGTACTTC
CAQKPYQETQYF
>.|TRBJ2-7|TRBV28|.
TGTGCCAGCAGTTTTGGTGTCTACGAGCAGTACTTC
CASSFGVYEQYF
>.|TRBJ1-2|TRBV5-6|.
TGTGCCAGCGGGCGGGACTATGGCTACACCTTC
CASGRDYGYTF
>.|TRBJ1-2|TRBV29-1|.
TGCGCCGGTGGGGACCCCTATGGCTACACCTTC
CAGGDPYGYTF
>.|TRBJ2-7|TRBV29-1|once
TGCAGCGTTGGAGAGGGACCCTACGAGCAGTACTTC
CSVGEGPYEQYF
>TRBD2|TRBJ2-1|TRBV25-1|.
TGTGCCAGCAGGGGTGACAGCGGGAGAATGAATGAGCAGTTCTTC
CASRGDSGRMNEQFF
>.|TRBJ2-7|TRBV4-2|.
TGTGCCAGCTCCCCCGTAAGACTCGGGCCCGAGCAGTACTTC
CASSPVRLGPEQYF
>TRBD1|TRBJ2-7|TRBV28|once
TGTGCCACCGGGACAGGGTGGCACGAGCAGTACTTC
CATGTGWHEQYF
>.|TRBJ2-5|TRBV10-3|.
TGTGCCATCAGTGGGGCCGATCAAGAGACCCAGTACTTC
CAISGADQETQYF
>TRBD1|TRBJ2-7|TRBV2|few
TGTGCCAGCAGTGGGGGGCCGACAGGGGGTTACGAGCAGTACTTC
CASSGGPTGGYEQYF
>.|TRBJ2-7|TRBV5-1|.
TGCGCCAGCAGCTTAAGCAGCGGCTCCTACGAGCAGTACTTC
CASSLSSGSYEQYF
>TRBD2|TRBJ2-3|TRBV19|many
TGTGCCAGTAGCGTCGGGAGGGCCGCAGATACGCAGTATTTT
CASSVGRAADTQYF
>TRBD2|TRBJ2-6|TRBV6-1|.
TGTGCCAGCAGTGAAGGACTAGCGGGAGGAAGTGGGGCCAACGTCCTGACTTTC
CASSEGLAGGSGANVLTF
>TRBD1|TRBJ1-6|TRBV4-1|many
TGCGCCAGCAGCCAAGATCCTTCCAGGACAGGGAATTCACCCCTCCACTTT
CASSQDPSRTGNSPLHF
>TRBD2|TRBJ2-2|TRBV29-1|.
TGCAGCGGGAGGACTAGCGGGGGCCACAACGCCGGGGAGCTGTTTTTT
CSGRTSGGHNAGELFF
>.|TRBJ1-5|TRBV6-1|.
TGTGCCAGCAGTGAATGGGGGAGCGGTCAGCCCCAGCATTTT
CASSEWGSGQPQHF
>.|TRBJ1-5|TRBV6-1|.
TGTGCCAGCAGTGTCTCTTGGGGGGGCACTAATCAGCCCCAGCATTTT
CASSVSWGGTNQPQHF
>TRBD2|TRBJ2-3|TRBV28|.
TGTGCCACCCTAGGGGGGACTAGCGTCGTACCAGATACGCAGTATTTT
CATLGGTSVVPDTQYF
>TRBD1|TRBJ2-5|TRBV27|.
TGTGCCAGCAGTGCCCAGGACAGGAGGTTGGAGACCCAGTACTTC
CASSAQDRRLETQYF
>.|TRBJ2-7|TRBV27|once
TGTGCCAGCAGTTCCCGCGGACTAATCGGCTACGAGCAGTACTTC
CASSSRGLIGYEQYF
>TRBD2|TRBJ2-5|TRBV5-1|.
TGCGCCAGCAGCTCGGGGGTAACTAGCGGGAGGGCCTTGGAGACCCAGTACTTC
CASSSGVTSGRALETQYF
>TRBD2|TRBJ2-3|TRBV6-5|few
TGTGCCAGCATAGAGCGGGGGGGGACAGATACGCAGTATTTT
CASIERGGTDTQYF
>.|TRBJ1-1|TRBV9|.
TGTGCCAGCAGCGTAGGTCCCAAGAACACTGAAGCTTTCTTT
CASSVGPKNTEAFF
>.|TRBJ2-5|TRBV5-6|.
TGTGCCAGCAGCTCATCCACAGGTGGGCGGGAGACCCAGTACTTC
CASSSSTGGRETQYF
>.|TRBJ2-7|TRBV6-6|.
TGTGCCAGCATCGAGTCGGGCGCCTCCTACGAGCAGTACTTC
CASIESGASYEQYF
>.|TRBJ2-7|TRBV2|.
TGTGCCAGCAGTGAAGCACGAGAGCAGTCCTACGAGCAGTACTTC
CASSEAREQSYEQYF
>TRBD1|TRBJ2-3|TRBV5-1|.
TGCGCCAGCAGCGGGGACAGGGTAGCAGATACGCAGTATTTT
CASSGDRVADTQYF
>TRBD1|TRBJ2-7|TRBV7-9|once
TGTGCCAGCAGCTTAGCCGCCGGGACAGTCAGCTCCTACGAGCAGTACTTC
CASSLAAGTVSSYEQYF
>TRBD2|TRBJ2-2|TRBV2|.
TGTGCCAGCAGAGCGGGGTCCACCGGGGAGCTGTTTTTT
CASRAGSTGELFF
>TRBD1|TRBJ2-7|TRBV7-6|.
TGTGCCAGCAGCCGAACCGGGACAGGGTCCTACGAGCAGTACTTC
CASSRTGTGSYEQYF
>.|TRBJ2-5|TRBV28|.
TGTGCCAGCAGTTTTTTAGAGGAGACCCAGTACTTC
CASSFLEETQYF
>.|TRBJ1-1|TRBV7-2|.
TGTGCCAGCAGATTATCCCAAACAGGGAACACTGAAGCTTTCTTT
CASRLSQTGNTEAFF
>TRBD1|TRBJ1-2|TRBV12-5|.
TGTGCTAGTGGCCAATGTCCCGGGACAGGGATTGGCTACACCTTC
CASGQCPGTGIGYTF
>TRBD2|TRBJ2-1|TRBV19|once
TGTGCCAGTAGTATGGGACTAGCGGGCGTAAATGAGCAGTTCTTC
CASSMGLAGVNEQFF
>TRBD1|TRBJ1-6|TRBV7-9|.
TGTGCCAGCAGCCCGGGACAGGTCAATTCACCCCTCCACTTT
CASSPGQVNSPLHF
>TRBD2|TRBJ2-3|TRBV29-1|.
TGCAGCGTCGAGGGACTAGCGGGGAACACAGATACGCAGTATTTT
CSVEGLAGNTDTQYF
>TRBD2|TRBJ2-7|TRBV5-1|.
TGCGCCAGCAGCTTGGATAGCGGGTGGAGCTCCTACGAGCAGTACTTC
CASSLDSGWSSYEQYF